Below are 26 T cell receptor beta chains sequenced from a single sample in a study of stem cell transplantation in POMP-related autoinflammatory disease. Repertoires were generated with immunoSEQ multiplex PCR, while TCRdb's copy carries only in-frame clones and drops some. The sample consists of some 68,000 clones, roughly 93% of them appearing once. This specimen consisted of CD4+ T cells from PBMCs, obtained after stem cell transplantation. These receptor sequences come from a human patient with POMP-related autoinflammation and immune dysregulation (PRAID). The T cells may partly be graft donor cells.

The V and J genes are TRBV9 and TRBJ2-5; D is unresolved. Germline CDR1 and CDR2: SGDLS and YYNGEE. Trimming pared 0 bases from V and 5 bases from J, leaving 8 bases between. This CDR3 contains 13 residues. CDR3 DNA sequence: TGTGCCAGCAGCGTAGAGCTGTACGAGACCCAGTACTTC. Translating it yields CASSVELYETQYF.

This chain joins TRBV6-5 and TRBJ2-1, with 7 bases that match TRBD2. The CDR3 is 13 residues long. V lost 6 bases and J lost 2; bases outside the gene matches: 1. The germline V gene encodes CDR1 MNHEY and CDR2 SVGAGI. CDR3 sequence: CASRGLAYNEQFF. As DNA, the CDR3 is TGTGCCAGCAGAGGACTAGCCTACAATGAGCAGTTCTTC.

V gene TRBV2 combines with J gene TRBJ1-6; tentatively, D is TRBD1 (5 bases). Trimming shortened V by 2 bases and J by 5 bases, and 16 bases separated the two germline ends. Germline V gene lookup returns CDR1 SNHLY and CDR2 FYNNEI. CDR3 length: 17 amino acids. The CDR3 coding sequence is TGTGCCAGCAGTGAAAGGGCAGGGAGTATCAATAATTCACCCCTCCACTTT. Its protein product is CASSERAGSINNSPLHF.

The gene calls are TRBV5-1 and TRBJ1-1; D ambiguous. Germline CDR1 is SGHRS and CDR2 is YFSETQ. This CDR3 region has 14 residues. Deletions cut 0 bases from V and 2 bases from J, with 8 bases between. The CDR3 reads CASSLVAVNTEAFF. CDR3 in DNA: TGCGCCAGCAGCTTGGTAGCCGTTAACACTGAAGCTTTCTTT.

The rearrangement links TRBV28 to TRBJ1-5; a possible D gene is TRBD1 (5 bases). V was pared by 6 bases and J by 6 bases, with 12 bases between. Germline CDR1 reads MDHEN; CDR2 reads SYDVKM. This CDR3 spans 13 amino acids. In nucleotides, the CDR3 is TGTGCCAGCAGCCCGTTTCAGGGTCAGCCCCAGCATTTT. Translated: CASSPFQGQPQHF.

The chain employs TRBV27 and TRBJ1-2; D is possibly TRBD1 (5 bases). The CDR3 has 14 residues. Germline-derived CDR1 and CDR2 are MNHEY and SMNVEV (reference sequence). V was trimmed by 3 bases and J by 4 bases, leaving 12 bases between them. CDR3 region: CASSFGRVGYGYTF. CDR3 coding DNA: TGTGCCAGCAGTTTCGGCAGGGTTGGCTATGGCTACACCTTC.

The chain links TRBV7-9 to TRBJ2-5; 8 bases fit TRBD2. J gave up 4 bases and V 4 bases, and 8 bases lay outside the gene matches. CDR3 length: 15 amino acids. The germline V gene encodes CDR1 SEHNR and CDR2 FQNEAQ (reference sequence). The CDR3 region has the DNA TGTGCCAGCAGCTCTAGCGGGTCGTTGGGAGAGACCCAGTACTTC. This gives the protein CASSSSGSLGETQYF.

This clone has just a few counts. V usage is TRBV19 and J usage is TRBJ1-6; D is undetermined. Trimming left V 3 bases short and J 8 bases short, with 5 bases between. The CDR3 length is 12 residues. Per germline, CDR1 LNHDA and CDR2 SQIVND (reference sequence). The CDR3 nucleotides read TGTGCCAGTAGTATGACCGATTCACCCCTCCACTTT. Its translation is CASSMTDSPLHF.

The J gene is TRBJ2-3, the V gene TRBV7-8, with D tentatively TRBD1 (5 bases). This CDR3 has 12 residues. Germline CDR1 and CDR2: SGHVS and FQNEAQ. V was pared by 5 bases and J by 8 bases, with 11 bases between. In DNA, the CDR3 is TGTGCCAGCAGCCTGGGGCCGGGTACGCAGTATTTT. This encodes CASSLGPGTQYF.

As DNA, the CDR3 is TGCAGCGGAATACAGGGAAGTGGCACTGAAGCTTTCTTT. This sequence encodes CSGIQGSGTEAFF. This chain joins TRBV29-1 and TRBJ1-1; a weak D match, TRBD1 (6 bases). The CDR3 has 13 residues. V was clipped by 7 bases and J by 4 bases, with 16 bases between them. Germline V CDR1 and CDR2: SQVTM, ANQGSEA.

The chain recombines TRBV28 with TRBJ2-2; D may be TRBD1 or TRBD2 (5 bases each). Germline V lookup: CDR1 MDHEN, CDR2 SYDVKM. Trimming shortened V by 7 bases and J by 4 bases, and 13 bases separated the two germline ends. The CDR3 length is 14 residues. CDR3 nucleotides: TGTGCCAGCACTTTGGGGGTCCCCACCGGGGAGCTGTTTTTT. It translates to CASTLGVPTGELFF.

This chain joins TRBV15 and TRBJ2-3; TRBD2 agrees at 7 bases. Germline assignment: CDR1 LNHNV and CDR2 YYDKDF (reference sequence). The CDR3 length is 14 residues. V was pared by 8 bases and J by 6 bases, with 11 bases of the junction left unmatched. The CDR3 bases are TGTGCCACCGCGAGACGACTAGCCCGGGATACGCAGTATTTT. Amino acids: CATARRLARDTQYF.

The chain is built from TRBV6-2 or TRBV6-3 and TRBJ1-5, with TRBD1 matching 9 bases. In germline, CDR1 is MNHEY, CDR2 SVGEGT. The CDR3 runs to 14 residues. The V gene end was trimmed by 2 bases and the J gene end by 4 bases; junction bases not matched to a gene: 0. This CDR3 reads CASSYGQGNQPQHF. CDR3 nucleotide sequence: TGTGCCAGCAGTTACGGACAGGGGAATCAGCCCCAGCATTTT.

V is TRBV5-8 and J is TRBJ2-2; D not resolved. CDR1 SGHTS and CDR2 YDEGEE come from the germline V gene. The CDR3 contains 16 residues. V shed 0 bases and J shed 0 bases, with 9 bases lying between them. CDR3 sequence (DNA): TGTGCCAGCAGCTTGGTGGCGATCGCGAACACCGGGGAGCTGTTTTTT. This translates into CASSLVAIANTGELFF.

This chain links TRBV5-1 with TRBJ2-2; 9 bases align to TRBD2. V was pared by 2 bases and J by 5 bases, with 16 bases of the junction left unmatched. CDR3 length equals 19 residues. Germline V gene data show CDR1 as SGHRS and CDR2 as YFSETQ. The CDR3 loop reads CASSLTGTSSLILTGELFF. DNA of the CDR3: TGCGCCAGCAGCTTAACCGGGACTAGCAGTCTTATATTGACCGGGGAGCTGTTTTTT. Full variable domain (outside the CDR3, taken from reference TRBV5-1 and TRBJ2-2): KAGVTQTPRYLIKTRGQQVTLSCSPISGHRSVSWYQQTPGQGLQFLFEYFSETQRNKGNFPGRFSGRQFSNSRSEMNVSTLELGDSALYLCASSLTGTSSLILTGELFFGEGSRLTVL.

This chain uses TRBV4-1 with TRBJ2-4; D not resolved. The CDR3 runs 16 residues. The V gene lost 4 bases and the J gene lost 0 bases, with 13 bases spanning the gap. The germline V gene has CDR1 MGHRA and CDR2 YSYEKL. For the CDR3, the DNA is TGCGCCAGCAGCCCAGGCCGGGCTCGAGCCAAAAACATTCAGTACTTC. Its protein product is CASSPGRARAKNIQYF.

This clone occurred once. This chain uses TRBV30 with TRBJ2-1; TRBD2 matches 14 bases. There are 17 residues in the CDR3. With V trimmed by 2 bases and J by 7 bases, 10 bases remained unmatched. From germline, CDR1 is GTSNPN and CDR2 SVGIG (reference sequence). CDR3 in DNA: TGTGCCTGGAGTCCCCCGAGACTAGCGGGAGGGTTAAATGAGCAGTTCTTC. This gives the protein CAWSPPRLAGGLNEQFF. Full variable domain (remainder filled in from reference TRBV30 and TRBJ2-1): SQTIHQWPATLVQPVGSPLSLECTVEGTSNPNLYWYRQAAGRGLQLLFYSVGIGQISSEVPQNLSASRPQDRQFILSSKKLLLSDSGFYLCAWSPPRLAGGLNEQFFGPGTRLTVL.

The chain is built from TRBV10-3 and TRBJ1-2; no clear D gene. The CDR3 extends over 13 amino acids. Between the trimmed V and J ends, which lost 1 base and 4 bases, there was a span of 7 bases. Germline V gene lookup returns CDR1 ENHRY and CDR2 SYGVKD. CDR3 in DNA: TGTGCCATCAGTGAGTACGCAGCCTATGGCTACACCTTC. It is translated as CAISEYAAYGYTF.

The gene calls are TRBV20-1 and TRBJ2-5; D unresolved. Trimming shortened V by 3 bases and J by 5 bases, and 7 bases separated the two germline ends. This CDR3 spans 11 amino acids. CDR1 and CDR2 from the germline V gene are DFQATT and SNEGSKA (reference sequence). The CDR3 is CSARLSETQYF. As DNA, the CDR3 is TGCAGTGCTAGGTTGAGTGAGACCCAGTACTTC.

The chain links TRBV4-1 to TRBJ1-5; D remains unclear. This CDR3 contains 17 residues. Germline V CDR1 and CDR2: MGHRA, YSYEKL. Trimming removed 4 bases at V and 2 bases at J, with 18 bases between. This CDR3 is CASSLLPDPLGNQPQHF. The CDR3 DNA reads TGCGCCAGCAGCCTTTTACCGGACCCCTTGGGCAATCAGCCCCAGCATTTT.

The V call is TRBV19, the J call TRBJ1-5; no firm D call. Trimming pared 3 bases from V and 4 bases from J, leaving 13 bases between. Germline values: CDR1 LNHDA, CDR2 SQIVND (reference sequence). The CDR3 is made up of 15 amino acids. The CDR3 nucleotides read TGTGCCAGTAGTATGAGAACGGGAAGGAATCAGCCCCAGCATTTT. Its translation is CASSMRTGRNQPQHF.

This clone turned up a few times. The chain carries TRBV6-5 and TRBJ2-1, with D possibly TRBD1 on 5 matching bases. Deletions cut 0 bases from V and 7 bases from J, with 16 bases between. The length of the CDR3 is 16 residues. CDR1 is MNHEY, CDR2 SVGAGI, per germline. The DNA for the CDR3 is TGTGCCAGCAGTTACTCCGCCTTTGGCAGGGCAAATGAGCAGTTCTTC. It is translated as CASSYSAFGRANEQFF.

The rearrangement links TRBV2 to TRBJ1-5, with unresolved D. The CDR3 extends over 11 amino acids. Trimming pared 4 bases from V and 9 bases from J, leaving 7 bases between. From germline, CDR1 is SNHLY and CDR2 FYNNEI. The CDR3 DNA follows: TGTGCCAGCAGTGGGGAAGGGCCCCAGCATTTT. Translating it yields CASSGEGPQHF.

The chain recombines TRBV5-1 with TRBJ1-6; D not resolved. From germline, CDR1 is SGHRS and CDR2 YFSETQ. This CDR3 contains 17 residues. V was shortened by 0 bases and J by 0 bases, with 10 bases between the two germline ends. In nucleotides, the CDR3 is TGCGCCAGCAGCTTGGATCCGTTCAGCTCCTATAATTCACCCCTCCACTTT. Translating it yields CASSLDPFSSYNSPLHF.

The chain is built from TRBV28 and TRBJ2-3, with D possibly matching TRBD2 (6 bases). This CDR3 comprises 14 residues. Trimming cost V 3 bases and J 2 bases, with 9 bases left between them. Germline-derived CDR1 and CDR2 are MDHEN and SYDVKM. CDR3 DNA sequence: TGTGCCAGCAGTTTGGCGGGGATCACAGATACGCAGTATTTT. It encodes CASSLAGITDTQYF.

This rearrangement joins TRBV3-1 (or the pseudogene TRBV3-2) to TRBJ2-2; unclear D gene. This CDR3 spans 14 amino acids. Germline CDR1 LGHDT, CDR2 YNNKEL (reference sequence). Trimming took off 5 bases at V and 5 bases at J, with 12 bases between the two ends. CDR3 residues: CASSSSPRTGELFF. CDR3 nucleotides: TGTGCCAGCAGCTCAAGCCCAAGGACCGGGGAGCTGTTTTTT.